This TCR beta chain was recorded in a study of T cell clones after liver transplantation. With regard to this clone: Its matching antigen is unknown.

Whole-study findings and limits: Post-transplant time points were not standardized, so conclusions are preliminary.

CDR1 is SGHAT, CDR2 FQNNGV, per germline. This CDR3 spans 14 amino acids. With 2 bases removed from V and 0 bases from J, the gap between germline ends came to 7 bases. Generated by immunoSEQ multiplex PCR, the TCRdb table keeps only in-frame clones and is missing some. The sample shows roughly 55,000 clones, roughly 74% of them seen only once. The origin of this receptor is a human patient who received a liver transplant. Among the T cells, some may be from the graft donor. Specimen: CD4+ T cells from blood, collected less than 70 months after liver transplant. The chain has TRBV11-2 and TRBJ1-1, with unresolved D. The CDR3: CASSLQRMNTEAFF. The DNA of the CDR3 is TGTGCCAGCAGCTTACAACGGATGAACACTGAAGCTTTCTTT. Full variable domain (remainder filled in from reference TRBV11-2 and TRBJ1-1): EAGVAQSPRYKIIEKRQSVAFWCNPISGHATLYWYQQILGQGPKLLIQFQNNGVVDDSQLPKDRFSAERLKGVDSTLKIQPAKLEDSAVYLCASSLQRMNTEAFFGQGTRLTVV.